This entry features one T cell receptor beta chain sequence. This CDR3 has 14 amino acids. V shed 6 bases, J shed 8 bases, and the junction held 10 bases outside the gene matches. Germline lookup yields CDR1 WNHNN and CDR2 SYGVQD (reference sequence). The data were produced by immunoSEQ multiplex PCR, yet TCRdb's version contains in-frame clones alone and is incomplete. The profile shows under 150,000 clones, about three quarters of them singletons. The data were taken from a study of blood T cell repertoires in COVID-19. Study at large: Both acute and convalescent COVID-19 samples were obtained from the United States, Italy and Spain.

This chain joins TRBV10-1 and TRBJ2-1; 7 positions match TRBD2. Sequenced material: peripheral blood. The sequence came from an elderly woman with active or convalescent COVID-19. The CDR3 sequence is CASRARGDGDEQFF. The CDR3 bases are TGCGCCAGCAGGGCCCGGGGGGACGGGGATGAGCAGTTCTTC.